These 19 T cell receptor beta chains came from one sample sequenced in a study of PD-1 blockade in classical Hodgkin lymphoma. Data came from immunoSEQ multiplex PCR; TCRdb stores just in-frame clones and leaves some out. The data hold around 30,000 clones, with more than 85% observed a single time. As for time point: cycle 4 day 1 (C4D1), after six to seven weeks of nivolumab. Each patient relapsed following autologous stem cell transplantation, and prior brentuximab vedotin exposure differed. Magnetic negative selection purified CD4+ T cells from thawed PBMCs. This material consisted of CD4+ T cells from blood, taken before the fourth cycle of nivolumab. The source of these receptors is a human donor with classical Hodgkin lymphoma.

The gene calls are TRBV19 and TRBJ1-2; possible D gene TRBD1, 6 bases. Germline V gives CDR1 LNHDA, CDR2 SQIVND (reference sequence). Trimming pared 4 bases from V and 4 bases from J, leaving 19 bases between. CDR3 length equals 16 residues. The DNA for the CDR3 is TGTGCCAGTAGTACCAAGGACAGCCCCATTCTCTATGGCTACACCTTC. This encodes CASSTKDSPILYGYTF.

The CDR3 sequence is CASSQDPGQYNSPLHF. CDR3 in DNA: TGTGCCAGCTCACAGGACCCGGGACAGTATAATTCACCCCTCCACTTT. The chain joins TRBV18 to TRBJ1-6, with TRBD1 matching 7 bases. Germline V gene sequence: CDR1 KGHSH, CDR2 LQKENI. This CDR3 spans 16 amino acids. The J segment lost 4 bases and the V segment lost 4 bases, leaving 7 bases of the junction unmatched.

The chain recombines TRBV9 with TRBJ2-7; 10 bases match TRBD2. The CDR3 is 16 amino acids. Germline CDR1 and CDR2: SGDLS and YYNGEE. The junction had 9 bases not matched to a gene; V was cut back by 0 bases and J by 6 bases. In nucleotides, the CDR3 is TGTGCCAGCAGCGTAGTTGCTAGCGGGAGCCCGGGCGAGCAGTACTTC. Amino acids: CASSVVASGSPGEQYF.

This clone was counted a single time. The rearrangement links TRBV7-2 to TRBJ1-2; a possible D gene is TRBD1 (6 bases). The CDR3 contains 16 residues. The ends were cut back, 5 bases at V and 0 bases at J, with 16 bases in the middle. The germline CDR1 and CDR2 sequences are SGHTA and FQGNSA. The chain's CDR3 is CASSNRGGAPNYGYTF. The CDR3 nucleotides read TGTGCCAGCAGCAATAGGGGGGGAGCCCCTAACTATGGCTACACCTTC.

This clone appeared once. The rearrangement links TRBV7-9 to TRBJ1-4, with D possibly being TRBD1 (5 bases). Trimming shortened V by 6 bases and J by 8 bases, and 19 bases separated the two germline ends. The CDR3 is made up of 15 amino acids. The germline CDR1 and CDR2 sequences are SEHNR and FQNEAQ (reference sequence). CDR3 amino acids: CASRPREFRGEKLFF. CDR3 DNA: TGTGCCAGCAGACCCAGAGAGTTCCGGGGGGAAAAACTGTTTTTT. The whole variable domain, filled in from reference TRBV7-9 and TRBJ1-4, reads DTGVSQNPRHKITKRGQNVTFRCDPISEHNRLYWYRQTLGQGPEFLTYFQNEAQLEKSRLLSDRFSAERPKGSFSTLEIQRTEQGDSAMYLCASRPREFRGEKLFFGSGTQLSVL.

The chain employs TRBV5-4 and TRBJ2-3; maybe TRBD1 (6 bases). The CDR3 runs to 16 residues. CDR1 is SGHNT, CDR2 YYREEE, per germline (reference sequence). V was trimmed by 0 bases and J by 1 base, leaving 12 bases between them. The CDR3 coding sequence is TGTGCCAGCAGCTTGGCAAGGCGACAGGGCACAGATACGCAGTATTTT. Its protein is CASSLARRQGTDTQYF.

This clone was seen once. The rearrangement joins TRBV27 to TRBJ2-7, with 13 positions matching TRBD2. Germline V lookup: CDR1 MNHEY, CDR2 SMNVEV (reference sequence). With V trimmed by 5 bases and J by 3 bases, 1 base remained unmatched. This CDR3 has 14 residues. Written as DNA, the CDR3 is TGTGCCAGCAGTCGGACTAGCGGGAGCTACGAGCAGTACTTC. Translation: CASSRTSGSYEQYF.

J is TRBJ1-1 and V is TRBV19; weak D call: TRBD1 (6 bases). Germline V CDR1 and CDR2: LNHDA, SQIVND (reference sequence). V lost 2 bases to trimming and J lost 4 bases, with 14 bases between them. The CDR3 is 15 amino acids. The chain's CDR3 is CASSIRGGPSTEAFF. The CDR3 nucleotides are TGTGCCAGTAGTATACGCGGGGGCCCCAGCACTGAAGCTTTCTTT.

The J gene is TRBJ2-5, the V gene TRBV5-4; 8 nucleotides align to TRBD1. Trimming took 2 bases from V and 4 from J; bases not matched to a gene: 10. Germline assignment: CDR1 SGHNT and CDR2 YYREEE (reference sequence). The CDR3 spans 16 residues. The CDR3 DNA reads TGTGCCAGCAGCTTAAGAGGATGGACAGGGAGAGAGACCCAGTACTTC. It is translated as CASSLRGWTGRETQYF. Based on the CDR3 plus reference TRBV5-4 and TRBJ2-5, the full variable domain is ETGVTQSPTHLIKTRGQQVTLRCSSQSGHNTVSWYQQALGQGPQFIFQYYREEENGRGNFPPRFSGLQFPNYSSELNVNALELDDSALYLCASSLRGWTGRETQYFGPGTRLLVL.

V and J are TRBV30 and TRBJ2-1; 10 positions agree with TRBD2. The CDR3 loop spans 19 amino acids. Germline lookup yields CDR1 GTSNPN and CDR2 SVGIG (reference sequence). Germline trimming cut 1 base from V and 8 bases from J; bases unmatched to any gene: 20. CDR3 DNA sequence: TGTGCCTGGAGTGCACCAGGCCGAATAGCGGGAGGTCCTCGAGATGAGCAGTTCTTC. Translated: CAWSAPGRIAGGPRDEQFF.

About this clone: Here the CDR3 omits its conserved ending phenylalanine or tryptophan, so a read error is the likely source. Because the CDR3's place on the DNA is in doubt, the DNA is left out and the CDR3 is given as listed by TCRdb. The chain has TRBV18 and TRBJ1-1. Per the germline V gene, CDR1 is KGHSH and CDR2 is LQKENI. Termini included, the CDR3 measures 12 amino acids. This chain's CDR3 is CASSPDSGVGYI.

V and J are TRBV10-1 and TRBJ2-1; 10 bases are shared with TRBD2. V trimming: 3 bases; J trimming: 1 base; junction bases outside the gene matches: 15. Germline V CDR1 and CDR2: WNHNN, SYGVQD (reference sequence). CDR3 length: 20 amino acids. The CDR3 spells CASSDFGLAEWSGSYNEQFF. The CDR3 DNA reads TGCGCCAGCAGTGATTTTGGACTAGCGGAGTGGAGTGGGTCCTACAATGAGCAGTTCTTC.

CDR3 sequence reads: CASSPHVTGELFF. The CDR3, as DNA: TGTGCCAGCAGCCCGCATGTTACCGGGGAGCTGTTTTTT. The rearrangement uses TRBV9 and TRBJ2-2; D is unclear. Trimming removed 4 bases from V and 5 bases from J, with 9 bases in between. Germline V lookup: CDR1 SGDLS, CDR2 YYNGEE. The CDR3 runs 13 residues.

This chain uses TRBV5-4 with TRBJ2-2; D possibly corresponds to TRBD2 (5 bases). The V gene lost 1 base and the J gene lost 4 bases, with 11 bases spanning the gap. The germline gives CDR1 SGHNT, CDR2 YYREEE (reference sequence). The CDR3 extends over 15 amino acids. CDR3 loop: CASSLTRVGTGELFF. The CDR3 DNA sequence: TGTGCCAGCAGCTTGACGAGGGTGGGCACCGGGGAGCTGTTTTTT.

This chain joins TRBV5-4 and TRBJ2-2; 7 nucleotides align to TRBD2. V was pared by 10 bases and J by 4 bases, with 7 bases of the junction left unmatched. Germline assignment: CDR1 SGHNT and CDR2 YYREEE (reference sequence). CDR3 size: 13 residues. CDR3 loop: CAGREGLTGELFF. DNA for the CDR3: TGTGCCGGGAGGGAGGGCCTCACCGGGGAGCTGTTTTTT. Using reference TRBV5-4 and TRBJ2-2 for the parts outside the CDR3, the full variable domain is ETGVTQSPTHLIKTRGQQVTLRCSSQSGHNTVSWYQQALGQGPQFIFQYYREEENGRGNFPPRFSGLQFPNYSSELNVNALELDDSALYLCAGREGLTGELFFGEGSRLTVL.

V gene TRBV2 combines with J gene TRBJ1-4; no reliable D call. V gave up 2 bases and J gave up 4 bases, with 11 bases separating them. The CDR3 spans 15 residues. The germline V gene encodes CDR1 SNHLY and CDR2 FYNNEI. This CDR3 reads CASSEFGRGNEKLFF. DNA for the CDR3: TGTGCCAGCAGTGAATTCGGACGGGGTAATGAAAAACTGTTTTTT.

The V call is TRBV5-8, the J call TRBJ1-3; no definite D call. The CDR3 loop spans 15 amino acids. Germline CDR1 SGHTS, CDR2 YDEGEE. The germline V and J ends were trimmed by 5 bases and 0 bases, with 12 bases remaining between them. As DNA, the CDR3 is TGTGCCAGCAGGCCTGGTTGGGGCTCTGGAAACACCATATATTTT. It specifies CASRPGWGSGNTIYF.

The chain is built from TRBV4-1 and TRBJ1-5, with TRBD1 identical over 8 bases. Germline assignment: CDR1 MGHRA and CDR2 YSYEKL. V lost 5 bases and J lost 2; bases outside the gene matches: 11. The length of the CDR3 is 17 residues. The CDR3 protein is CASSDVAGGRGNQPQHF. CDR3 coding DNA: TGCGCCAGCAGCGATGTGGCAGGGGGCCGAGGCAATCAGCCCCAGCATTTT.

The V call is TRBV6-4, the J call TRBJ2-7; D gene unclear. The length of the CDR3 is 14 residues. Looked up from germline, CDR1 is MRHNA and CDR2 is SNTAGT. With 2 bases removed from V and 6 bases from J, the gap between germline ends came to 14 bases. The CDR3 DNA follows: TGTGCCAGCAGTGACCCGAGATCCTTTTGCGAGCAGTACTTC. Residues: CASSDPRSFCEQYF.